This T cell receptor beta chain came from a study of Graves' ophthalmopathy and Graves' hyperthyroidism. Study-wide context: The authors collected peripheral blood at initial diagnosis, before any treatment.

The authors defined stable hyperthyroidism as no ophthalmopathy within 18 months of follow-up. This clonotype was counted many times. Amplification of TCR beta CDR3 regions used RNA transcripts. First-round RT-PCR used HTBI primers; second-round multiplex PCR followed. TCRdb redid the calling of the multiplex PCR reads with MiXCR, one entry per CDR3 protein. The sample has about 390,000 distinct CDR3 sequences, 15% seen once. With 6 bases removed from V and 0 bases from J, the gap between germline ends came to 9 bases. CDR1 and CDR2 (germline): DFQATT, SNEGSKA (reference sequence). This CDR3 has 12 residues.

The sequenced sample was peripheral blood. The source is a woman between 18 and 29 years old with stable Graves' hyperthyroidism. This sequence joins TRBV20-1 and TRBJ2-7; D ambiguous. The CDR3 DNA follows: TGCAGTGCGGGTAGGGACTCCTACGAGCAGTACTTC. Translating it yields CSAGRDSYEQYF.